The source of this T cell receptor beta chain is a study of patients and donors after allogeneic stem cell transplantation. TCRdb re-analysed the RT-PCR reads in MiXCR, keeping a single row per CDR3 protein. Of 150,000 to 200,000 distinct CDR3 sequences listed, roughly 30% were seen once; the top ten hold 3.2%. The CDR3 is made up of 16 amino acids. Germline loops: CDR1 MNHEY, CDR2 SMNVEV (reference sequence). Trimming stripped 1 base from V and 4 bases from J, with 14 bases between. The sequence derives from a human donor who was either an allogeneic HSCT recipient or a stem cell or donor lymphocyte infusion donor (not recorded which). It is not recorded whose cells these are; they may come from a transplant donor. The V gene is TRBV27, the J gene TRBJ2-1; D tentatively fits TRBD1 or TRBD2 (5 bases each). The sample taken for sequencing was blood, either unsorted or a sorted T cell fraction (not recorded which). Here the CDR3 reads CASSLYGERGYNEQFF. The CDR3 bases are TGTGCCAGCAGTTTATACGGGGAGAGGGGATACAATGAGCAGTTCTTC.